This T cell receptor (beta chain) was profiled in a study of early T cells in non-severe SARS-CoV-2 infection. The overall study: Unsorted whole-blood RNA was sequenced in bulk, leaving chains unpaired. Study observations and caveats: Missing private and CD4 specificities, VDJdb matching favored anti-spike CD8 responses.

Individually, cDNA molecules had unique molecular identifiers attached to them. TCRdb called the 5' RACE reads again in MiXCR, with one record for every CDR3 protein. Of 45,000 to 75,000 distinct CDR3 sequences detected, over 9.5% appear once; the ten largest clones hold 4.8%. The CDR3 consists of 15 residues. V was pared by 6 bases and J by 1 base, with 13 bases between. Germline V gene data show CDR1 as MNHEY and CDR2 as SVGEGT. This clonotype was counted ten times or more. Its matching antigen is unknown. Material: whole blood. The V and J genes are TRBV6-2 or TRBV6-3 and TRBJ1-5; D perhaps matches TRBD1 (5 bases). The receptor was isolated from an adult who was a healthcare worker with PCR-confirmed SARS-CoV-2 infection or an uninfected control (not recorded which). The CDR3 loop is CASRSRAVSNQPQHF. The CDR3 DNA reads as TGTGCCAGCAGGAGCAGGGCGGTCAGCAATCAGCCCCAGCATTTT.